The source of this T cell receptor (beta chain) is a study of T cell changes during pregnancy in multiple sclerosis. Here immunoSEQ multiplex PCR was the method, and the copy in TCRdb shows in-frame clones only, minus some. Of some 140,000 clones in the sample, roughly 97% were seen once. The specimen was peripheral blood, collected after pregnancy. This sequence was found in a female donor with multiple sclerosis, enrolled in a pregnancy study.

The CDR3, as DNA: TGCGCCAGCCGAAACGGAGAGACCCAGTACTTC. It encodes CASRNGETQYF. The gene calls are TRBV4-3 and TRBJ2-5; no clear D. CDR1 LGHNA and CDR2 YSLEER come from the germline V gene. The V gene lost 8 bases and the J gene lost 4 bases, with 8 bases spanning the gap. CDR3 length: 11 residues.